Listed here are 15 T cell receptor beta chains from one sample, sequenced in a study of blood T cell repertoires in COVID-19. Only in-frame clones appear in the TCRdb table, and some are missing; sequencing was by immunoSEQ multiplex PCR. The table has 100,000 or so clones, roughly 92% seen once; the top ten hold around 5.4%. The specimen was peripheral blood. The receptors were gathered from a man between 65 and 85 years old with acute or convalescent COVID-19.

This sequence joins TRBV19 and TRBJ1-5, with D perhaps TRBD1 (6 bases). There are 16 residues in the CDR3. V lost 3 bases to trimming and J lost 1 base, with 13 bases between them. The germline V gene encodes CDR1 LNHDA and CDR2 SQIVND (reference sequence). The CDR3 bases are TGTGCCAGTAGTATTTCGGGGGGCGCGAGCAATCAGCCCCAGCATTTT. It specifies CASSISGGASNQPQHF. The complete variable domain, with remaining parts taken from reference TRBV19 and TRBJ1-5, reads DGGITQSPKYLFRKEGQNVTLSCEQNLNHDAMYWYRQDPGQGLRLIYYSQIVNDFQKGDIAEGYSVSREKKESFPLTVTSAQKNPTAFYLCASSISGGASNQPQHFGDGTRLSIL.

The DNA for the CDR3 is TGTGCCAGCAGCCCACAGGGGCTCGGGACTGAAGCTTTCTTT. It specifies CASSPQGLGTEAFF. The V and J genes are TRBV6-5 and TRBJ1-1, with TRBD1 matching over 7 bases. CDR3 length: 14 residues. The germline CDR1 and CDR2 sequences are MNHEY and SVGAGI. V was pared by 6 bases and J by 5 bases, with 9 bases of the junction left unmatched.

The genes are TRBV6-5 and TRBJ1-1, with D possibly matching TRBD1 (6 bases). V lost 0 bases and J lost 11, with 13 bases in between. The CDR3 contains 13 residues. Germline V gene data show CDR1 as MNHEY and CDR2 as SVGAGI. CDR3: CASSYSPSGVAFF. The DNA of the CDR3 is TGTGCCAGCAGTTACTCGCCGTCAGGGGTTGCTTTCTTT.

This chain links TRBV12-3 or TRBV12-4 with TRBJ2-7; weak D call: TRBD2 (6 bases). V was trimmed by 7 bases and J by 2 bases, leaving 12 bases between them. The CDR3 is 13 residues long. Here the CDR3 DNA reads TGTGCCAGCACCTTTGGGGGGACCTACGAGCAGTACTTC. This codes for CASTFGGTYEQYF.

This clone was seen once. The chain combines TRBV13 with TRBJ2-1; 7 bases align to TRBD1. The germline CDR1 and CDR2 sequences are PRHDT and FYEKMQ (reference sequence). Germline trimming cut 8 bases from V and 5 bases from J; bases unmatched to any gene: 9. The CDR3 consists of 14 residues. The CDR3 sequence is CASATGVIDNEQFF. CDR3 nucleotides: TGTGCCAGCGCCACAGGGGTTATTGACAATGAGCAGTTCTTC.

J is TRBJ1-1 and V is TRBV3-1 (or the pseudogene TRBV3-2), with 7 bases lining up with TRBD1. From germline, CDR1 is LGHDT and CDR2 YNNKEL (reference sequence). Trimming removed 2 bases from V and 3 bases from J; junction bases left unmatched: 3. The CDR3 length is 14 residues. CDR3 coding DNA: TGTGCCAGCAGCCAATCGGACAGGTACACTGAAGCTTTCTTT. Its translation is CASSQSDRYTEAFF.

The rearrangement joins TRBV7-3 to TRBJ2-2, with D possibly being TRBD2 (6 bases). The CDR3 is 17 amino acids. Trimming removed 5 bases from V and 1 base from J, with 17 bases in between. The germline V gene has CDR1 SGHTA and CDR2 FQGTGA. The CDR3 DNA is TGTGCCAGCAGCCCAAACCCGGGAGCCCAGAACACCGGGGAGCTGTTTTTT. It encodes CASSPNPGAQNTGELFF.

CDR3 nucleotide sequence: TGTGCCAGCAGTTACTCGGGGGCGAGCGACTACGAGCAGTACTTC. Protein product: CASSYSGASDYEQYF. The rearrangement links TRBV6-5 to TRBJ2-7, with a possible D match to TRBD1 (6 bases). Germline V CDR1 and CDR2: MNHEY, SVGAGI. V gave up 0 bases and J gave up 3 bases, with 12 bases separating them. The CDR3 has 15 residues.

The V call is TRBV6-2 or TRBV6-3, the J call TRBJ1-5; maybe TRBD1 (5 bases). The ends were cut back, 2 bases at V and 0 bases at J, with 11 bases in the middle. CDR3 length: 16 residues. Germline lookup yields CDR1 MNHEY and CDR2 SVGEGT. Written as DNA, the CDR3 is TGTGCCAGCAGTTACAAATGGGGCAATAGCAATCAGCCCCAGCATTTT. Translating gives CASSYKWGNSNQPQHF.

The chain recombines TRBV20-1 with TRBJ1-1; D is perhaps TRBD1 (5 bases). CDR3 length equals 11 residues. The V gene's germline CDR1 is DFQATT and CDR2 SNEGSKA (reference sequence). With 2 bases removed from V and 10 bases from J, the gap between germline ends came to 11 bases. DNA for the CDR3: TGCAGTGCTAGAACAGGCTGGGGAGCTTTCTTT. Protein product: CSARTGWGAFF.

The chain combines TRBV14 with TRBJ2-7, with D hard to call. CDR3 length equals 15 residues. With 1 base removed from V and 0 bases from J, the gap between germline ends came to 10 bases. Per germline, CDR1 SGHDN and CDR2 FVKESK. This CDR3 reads CASSQGAAFSYEQYF. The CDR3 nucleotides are TGTGCCAGCAGCCAAGGTGCGGCATTCTCCTACGAGCAGTACTTC.

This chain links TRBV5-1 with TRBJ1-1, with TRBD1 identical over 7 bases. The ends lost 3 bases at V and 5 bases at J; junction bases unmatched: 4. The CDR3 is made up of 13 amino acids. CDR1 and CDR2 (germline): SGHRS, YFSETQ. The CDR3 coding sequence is TGCGCCAGCAGCTCCATACAGGGGACTGAAGCTTTCTTT. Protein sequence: CASSSIQGTEAFF.

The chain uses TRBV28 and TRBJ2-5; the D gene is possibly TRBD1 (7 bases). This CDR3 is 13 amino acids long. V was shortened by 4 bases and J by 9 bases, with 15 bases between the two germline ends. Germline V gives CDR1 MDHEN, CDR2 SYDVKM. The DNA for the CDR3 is TGTGCCAGCAGTTCGTGGCAGGGGGGAGCCCAGTACTTC. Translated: CASSSWQGGAQYF.

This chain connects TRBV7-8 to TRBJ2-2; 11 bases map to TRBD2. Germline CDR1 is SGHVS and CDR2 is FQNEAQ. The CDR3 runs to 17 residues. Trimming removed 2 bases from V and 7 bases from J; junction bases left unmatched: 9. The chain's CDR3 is CASSLRITSGSHGELFF. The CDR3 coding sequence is TGTGCCAGCAGCTTACGCATAACTAGCGGGAGTCACGGGGAGCTGTTTTTT.

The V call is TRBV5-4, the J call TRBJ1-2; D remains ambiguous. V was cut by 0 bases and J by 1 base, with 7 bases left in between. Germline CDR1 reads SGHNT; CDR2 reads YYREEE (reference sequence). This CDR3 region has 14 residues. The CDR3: CASSLGSGNYGYTF. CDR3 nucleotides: TGTGCCAGCAGCTTGGGATCCGGTAACTATGGCTACACCTTC.